This TCR beta chain was profiled in a study of memory CD4+ T cells and cytomegalovirus serostatus. Points from the study as a whole: About 40% of the roughly 160 known CMV-associated TCRbeta sequences appeared in CD4+ memory. The CMV-associated TCR signature appears largely within the CD4+ memory repertoire.

Germline V gene sequence: CDR1 PRHDT, CDR2 FYEKMQ (reference sequence). The V end was cut by 5 bases, the J end by 3 bases, with 14 bases between. The length of the CDR3 is 15 residues. The sort gate was single viable CD3+CD4+CD8-CD45RO+ cells for memory CD4+ T cells. Serum IgG to CMV pp150, pp28, p38 and p52 defined serostatus. On this clone itself: Its specificity is unknown.

The assay was immunoSEQ multiplex PCR, and TCRdb's table has in-frame clones only and misses some. Found here are approximately 61,000 clones, 82% of them singletons; the top ten hold roughly 0.88%. The sequenced material came from memory CD4+ T cells from blood. This chain joins TRBV13 and TRBJ1-5; D is possibly TRBD1 (6 bases). The sequence came from an adult in good health and CMV-seronegative. In DNA, the CDR3 is TGTGCCAGCAGCGCGTCCGGGGGCTACAATCAGCCCCAGCATTTT. It is translated as CASSASGGYNQPQHF.